The T cell receptor (beta chain) under discussion was sequenced for a study of regulatory T cells in long-lasting Graves disease. Study-wide points: There was favoring of TRBV28, TRBJ1-2 and TRBJ2-5 in persistent disease. With some 2,800 shared public clonotypes, persistent patients exceeded new patients, who shared around 970.

The time point is: newly diagnosed GD, antithyroid drugs for less than 3 months. RNA from PBMCs was the source of the TCR library. According to the study, TCR beta libraries were built with iRepertoire HTBI primers and CDR3-region Arm-PCR. One entry per CDR3 protein results from TCRdb running MiXCR on the multiplex PCR reads. This sample carries some 490,000 distinct CDR3 sequences, around 11% of them seen once, and the ten largest clones take approximately 9%. This clonotype appeared a few times. The antigen is not known. The CDR3 loop spans 15 amino acids. The V segment lost 3 bases and the J segment 3 bases; nucleotides outside the gene matches: 5. Germline CDR1 SGHKS, CDR2 YYEKEE (reference sequence). These data were also filed under a second study, of T cells in Graves' hyperthyroidism and ophthalmopathy. That work contributes: The primer set for the first-round RT-PCR of the TCR CDR3 was HTBI.

This sequence originates from a woman aged 25 to 39 with Graves disease. The chain recombines TRBV5-5 with TRBJ1-5, with TRBD1 identical over 8 bases. Sequenced here: peripheral blood mononuclear cells (PBMCs), sampled at new diagnosis, from a patient treated with antithyroid drugs. CDR3 in amino acids: CASSSRQGNNQPQHF. The CDR3 DNA reads TGTGCCAGCAGCTCGAGACAGGGGAACAATCAGCCCCAGCATTTT.